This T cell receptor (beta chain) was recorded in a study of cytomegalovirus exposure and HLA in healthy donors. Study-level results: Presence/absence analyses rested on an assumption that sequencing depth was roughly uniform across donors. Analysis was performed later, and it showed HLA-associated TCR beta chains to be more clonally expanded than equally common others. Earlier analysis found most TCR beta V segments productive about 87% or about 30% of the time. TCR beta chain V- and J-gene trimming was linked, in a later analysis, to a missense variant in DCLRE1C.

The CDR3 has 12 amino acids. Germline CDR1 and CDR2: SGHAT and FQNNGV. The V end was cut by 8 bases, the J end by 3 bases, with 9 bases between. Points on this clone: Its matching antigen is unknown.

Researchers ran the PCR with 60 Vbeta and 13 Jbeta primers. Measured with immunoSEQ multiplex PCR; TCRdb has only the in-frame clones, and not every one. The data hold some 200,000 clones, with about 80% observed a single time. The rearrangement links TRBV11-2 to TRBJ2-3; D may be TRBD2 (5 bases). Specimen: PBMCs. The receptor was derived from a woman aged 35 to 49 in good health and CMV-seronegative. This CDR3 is CASGLKTDTQYF. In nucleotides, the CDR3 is TGTGCCAGCGGACTTAAGACAGATACGCAGTATTTT.